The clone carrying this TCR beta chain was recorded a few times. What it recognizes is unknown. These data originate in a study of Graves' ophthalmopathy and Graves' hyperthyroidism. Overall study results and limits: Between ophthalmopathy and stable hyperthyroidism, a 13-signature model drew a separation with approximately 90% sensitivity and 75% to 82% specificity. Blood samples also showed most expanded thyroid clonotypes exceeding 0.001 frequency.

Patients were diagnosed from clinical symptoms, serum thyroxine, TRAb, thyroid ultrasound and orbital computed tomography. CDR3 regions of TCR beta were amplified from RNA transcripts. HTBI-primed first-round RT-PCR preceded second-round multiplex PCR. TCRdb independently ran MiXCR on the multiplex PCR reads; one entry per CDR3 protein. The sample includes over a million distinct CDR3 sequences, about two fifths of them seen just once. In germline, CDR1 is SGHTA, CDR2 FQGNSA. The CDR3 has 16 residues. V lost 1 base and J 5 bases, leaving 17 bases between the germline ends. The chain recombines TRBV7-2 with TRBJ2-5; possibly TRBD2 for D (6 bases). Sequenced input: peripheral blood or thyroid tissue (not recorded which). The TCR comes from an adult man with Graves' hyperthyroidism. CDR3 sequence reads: CASSLGYAGSGETQYF. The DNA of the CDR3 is TGTGCCAGCAGCTTAGGGTATGCGGGGTCCGGGGAGACCCAGTACTTC. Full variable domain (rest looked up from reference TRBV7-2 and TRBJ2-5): GAGVSQSPSNKVTEKGKDVELRCDPISGHTALYWYRQSLGQGLEFLIYFQGNSAPDKSGLPSDRFSAERTGGSVSTLTIQRTQQEDSAVYLCASSLGYAGSGETQYFGPGTRLLVL.